This T cell receptor beta chain was identified during a study of blood T cell repertoires in COVID-19. Overall study context: Samples came from the United States, Italy and Spain, spanning acute and convalescent COVID-19. In each case, the material was cDNA or gDNA derived from T cells, B-cell-depleted T cells, or PBMCs.

This clone was detected a few times. J was trimmed by 4 bases and V by 4 bases; bases with no gene match: 12. Germline assignment: CDR1 SGHRS and CDR2 YFSETQ. The CDR3 has 17 amino acids. As originally analysed: Scientists estimated how many nucleated cells there were by amplifying reference gene primers. Measured with immunoSEQ multiplex PCR; TCRdb has only the in-frame clones, and not every one. The DNA gave D and trimming, while V, J and clone size come from that table. Of 120,000 or so clones listed, 80% to 85% are singletons. Material for sequencing was peripheral blood. The receptor comes from a woman aged 45-65 years with acute or convalescent COVID-19. The chain employs TRBV5-1 and TRBJ1-2; TRBD1 matches at 11 bases. CDR3 loop: CASSPQTGTGGSYGYTF. The CDR3, as DNA: TGCGCCAGCAGCCCTCAGACCGGGACAGGGGGTAGCTATGGCTACACCTTC. Looking up the rest from reference TRBV5-1 and TRBJ1-2 gives the full variable domain: KAGVTQTPRYLIKTRGQQVTLSCSPISGHRSVSWYQQTPGQGLQFLFEYFSETQRNKGNFPGRFSGRQFSNSRSEMNVSTLELGDSALYLCASSPQTGTGGSYGYTFGSGTRLTVV.